Listed here are 18 T cell receptor beta chains from one sample, sequenced in a study of T cells in Graves' hyperthyroidism and ophthalmopathy. Amplified TCR beta CDR3 regions came from RNA transcripts. Using the HTBI primer set, a first-round RT-PCR was run on the TCR CDR3. TCRdb itself ran the multiplex PCR reads through MiXCR, one entry per CDR3 protein. The sample carries roughly 740,000 distinct CDR3 sequences, around 17% recorded once. Sequencing was performed on blood. These receptors were collected from a man younger than 35 with Graves' hyperthyroidism.

The CDR3: CSVKVAKNIQYF. As DNA, the CDR3 is TGCAGCGTTAAGGTAGCCAAAAACATTCAGTACTTC. The rearrangement uses TRBV29-1 and TRBJ2-4; D is unclear. This CDR3 region has 12 residues. Germline V gene data show CDR1 as SQVTM and CDR2 as ANQGSEA. V lost 5 bases to trimming and J lost 0 bases, with 5 bases between them.

This clonotype was counted only a few times. V usage is TRBV5-1 and J usage is TRBJ2-7; D is ambiguous. The CDR3 has 13 amino acids. CDR1 is SGHRS and CDR2 is YFSETQ in the germline V gene. V dropped 4 bases and J dropped 2 bases, with 10 bases sitting between them. CDR3 bases: TGCGCCAGCAGCCCCCAGGCAACCTACGAGCAGTACTTC. This encodes CASSPQATYEQYF.

The chain carries TRBV7-2 and TRBJ2-7; 8 bases map to TRBD1. Germline-derived CDR1 and CDR2 are SGHTA and FQGNSA. Unmatched junction bases numbered 6, after V lost 0 bases and J lost 2 bases. The CDR3 totals 16 residues. CDR3 nucleotides: TGTGCCAGCAGCTTAGCGAGTCAGGGGGCAGCCTACGAGCAGTACTTC. Translating it yields CASSLASQGAAYEQYF.

The chain employs TRBV19 and TRBJ2-7; TRBD1 is a possible D gene (5 bases). Germline lookup yields CDR1 LNHDA and CDR2 SQIVND (reference sequence). V gave up 3 bases and J gave up 2 bases, with 14 bases separating them. CDR3 length: 15 residues. CDR3 DNA sequence: TGTGCCAGTAGTATCTTTGTGGGGCCGACCTACGAGCAGTACTTC. Amino acids: CASSIFVGPTYEQYF. The complete variable domain, with remaining parts taken from reference TRBV19 and TRBJ2-7, reads DGGITQSPKYLFRKEGQNVTLSCEQNLNHDAMYWYRQDPGQGLRLIYYSQIVNDFQKGDIAEGYSVSREKKESFPLTVTSAQKNPTAFYLCASSIFVGPTYEQYFGPGTRLTVT.

This clonotype has at least ten counts. The rearrangement uses TRBV12-3 or TRBV12-4 and TRBJ2-7, with 9 bases lining up with TRBD2. This CDR3 comprises 13 residues. V lost 3 bases, J lost 5 bases, and 2 bases stayed unmatched. For the CDR3, the DNA is TGTGCCAGCAGTTTGCGGGAGGGCCACGAGCAGTACTTC. Amino acids: CASSLREGHEQYF.

This rearrangement joins TRBV19 to TRBJ2-5; 10 nucleotides align to TRBD2. Unmatched junction bases numbered 17, after V lost 5 bases and J lost 5 bases. The length of the CDR3 is 18 residues. Germline V gene data show CDR1 as LNHDA and CDR2 as SQIVND (reference sequence). The CDR3 DNA sequence: TGTGCCAGTAGTCCAACCTCCGGAATAGCGGGAGGTGTGGAGACCCAGTACTTC. Residues: CASSPTSGIAGGVETQYF.

V is TRBV27 and J is TRBJ2-1; possible D gene TRBD2, 6 bases. Per the germline V gene, CDR1 is MNHEY and CDR2 is SMNVEV (reference sequence). Trimming pared 6 bases from V and 4 bases from J, leaving 19 bases between. The CDR3 length is 16 residues. CDR3 residues: CASSDSASEAYNEQFF. DNA of the CDR3: TGTGCCAGCAGCGATTCGGCTAGCGAAGCTTACAATGAGCAGTTCTTC.

The gene calls are TRBV12-3 or TRBV12-4 and TRBJ2-2; D call uncertain. The CDR3 contains 14 residues. Deletions cut 6 bases from V and 2 bases from J, with 10 bases between. The CDR3, as DNA: TGTGCCAGCAGCTACGCCAGAAACACCGGGGAGCTGTTTTTT. Translation gives CASSYARNTGELFF.

This chain uses TRBV28 with TRBJ1-3; no clear D gene. CDR3 length: 14 amino acids. Germline V gene lookup returns CDR1 MDHEN and CDR2 SYDVKM. V was shortened by 2 bases and J by 4 bases, with 9 bases between the two germline ends. The CDR3, as DNA: TGTGCCAGCAGTTTAGTACAGATAGGAAACACCATATATTTT. Translated, it gives CASSLVQIGNTIYF.

This clonotype was seen more than once but under ten times. The chain employs TRBV27 and TRBJ2-2; TRBD1 might be the D (6 bases). The V and J ends lost 7 bases and 1 base respectively, with 13 bases between them. Per germline, CDR1 MNHEY and CDR2 SMNVEV (reference sequence). The length of the CDR3 is 15 residues. This CDR3 is CASISGDQNTGELFF. The DNA for the CDR3 is TGTGCCAGCATCTCAGGGGACCAGAACACCGGGGAGCTGTTTTTT.

This clonotype was counted at least ten times. The V gene is TRBV30, the J gene TRBJ2-5; tentative D call: TRBD1 (6 bases). The CDR3 is 15 residues long. V was pared by 1 base and J by 1 base, with 13 bases between. In germline, CDR1 is GTSNPN, CDR2 SVGIG (reference sequence). CDR3 protein: CAWSEVRGVQETQYF. CDR3 in DNA: TGTGCCTGGAGTGAGGTCAGGGGAGTCCAAGAGACCCAGTACTTC. Filled out from reference TRBV30 and TRBJ2-5, the complete variable domain reads SQTIHQWPATLVQPVGSPLSLECTVEGTSNPNLYWYRQAAGRGLQLLFYSVGIGQISSEVPQNLSASRPQDRQFILSSKKLLLSDSGFYLCAWSEVRGVQETQYFGPGTRLLVL.

This clonotype occurred many times. The chain joins TRBV6-2 or TRBV6-3 to TRBJ2-7; TRBD2 aligns across 10 bases. Germline V gives CDR1 MNHEY, CDR2 SVGEGT. J was trimmed by 2 bases and V by 7 bases; bases with no gene match: 5. The CDR3 length is 14 residues. The CDR3 DNA sequence: TGTGCCAGCACTTCAGCGGGAGGGCCCTACGAGCAGTACTTC. It is translated as CASTSAGGPYEQYF.

This chain joins TRBV30 and TRBJ2-2; weak D call: TRBD2 (6 bases). V was shortened by 0 bases and J by 8 bases, with 16 bases between the two germline ends. The length of the CDR3 is 15 residues. From germline, CDR1 is GTSNPN and CDR2 SVGIG (reference sequence). In nucleotides, the CDR3 is TGTGCCTGGAGTGTAGTCGGGAGCCTTACTGGGGAGCTGTTTTTT. It is translated as CAWSVVGSLTGELFF.

The V and J genes are TRBV2 and TRBJ1-1; TRBD1 might be the D (6 bases). The germline V and J ends were trimmed by 6 bases and 4 bases, with 15 bases remaining between them. The CDR3 contains 14 residues. The V gene's germline CDR1 is SNHLY and CDR2 FYNNEI. The CDR3 nucleotides are TGTGCCAGCAGCCTAGACAGGAACACCACTGAAGCTTTCTTT. This codes for CASSLDRNTTEAFF.

The chain's CDR3 is CASSHRRRGQPQHF. The DNA of the CDR3 is TGTGCCAGCAGTCATCGGCGTAGGGGCCAGCCCCAGCATTTT. The chain couples TRBV6-1 to TRBJ1-5; D is possibly TRBD1 (5 bases). Germline V gene lookup returns CDR1 MNHNS and CDR2 SASEGT. CDR3 length: 14 residues. With 5 bases removed from V and 7 bases from J, the gap between germline ends came to 15 bases.

This clonotype showed up many times. The V and J genes are TRBV7-8 and TRBJ1-1, with no clear D. The germline CDR1 and CDR2 sequences are SGHVS and FQNEAQ. There are 14 residues in the CDR3. V lost 0 bases, J lost 1 base, and 6 bases lay in between. In DNA form, the CDR3 reads TGTGCCAGCAGCTTAGCCAGGCCGAACACTGAAGCTTTCTTT. It specifies CASSLARPNTEAFF.

In this sample, this clonotype turned up a few times. A read error may explain this, as a much larger clone is one base away. The chain joins TRBV7-2 to TRBJ2-7; perhaps TRBD2 as D (6 bases). Germline loops: CDR1 SGHTA, CDR2 FQGNSA. The germline V and J ends were trimmed by 5 bases and 5 bases, with 16 bases remaining between them. This CDR3 region has 14 residues. The CDR3 coding sequence is TGTGCCAGCAGCACGCGGGACGGAGTCCACGAGCAGTACTTC. Translated: CASSTRDGVHEQYF.

There are a few counts of this clonotype. The chain recombines TRBV7-3 with TRBJ2-6; D may match TRBD1 or TRBD2 (5 bases each). The CDR3 loop spans 21 amino acids. V lost 2 bases and J 0 bases, leaving 23 bases between the germline ends. Germline loops: CDR1 SGHTA, CDR2 FQGTGA. This chain's CDR3 is CASSLYVEKGRISSGANVLTF. The CDR3 coding sequence is TGTGCCAGCAGCTTATATGTGGAGAAGGGACGGATAAGCTCTGGGGCCAACGTCCTGACTTTC.